This T cell receptor (beta chain) was obtained from a study of blood T cells in healthy people across ages. Study background: Roughly one uniquely barcoded beta molecule per two T cells was captured.

The sample holds a few counts of this clonotype. Its target is not known. General study points: More naive CD4+ cells and higher diversity marked long-lived donors relative to aged donors. Expanded clonotype shifts may have been confounded, as the donors had an unknown CMV status. TCR beta diversity per million T cells fell roughly linearly with age.

Primers used in a second PCR of roughly 7 to 11 cycles were a sample-barcoded 5' primer and a J-beta primer mix. TCRdb re-called the 5' RACE reads with MiXCR, one entry per CDR3 protein. Among 500,000 to 550,000 distinct CDR3 sequences listed, nearly 25% were seen once. In germline, CDR1 is SGHTA, CDR2 FQGNSA. The CDR3 runs 13 residues. Trimming pared 6 bases from V and 5 bases from J, leaving 13 bases between. This same sample was also part of a study on T cells of mothers and their children.

This chain uses TRBV7-2 with TRBJ1-2; D ambiguous. Input material: blood. The clonotype originates from a boy aged 5 to 17 in good health. The chain's CDR3 is CASSPIGVYGYTF. The CDR3 nucleotides are TGTGCCAGCAGTCCTATCGGGGTTTATGGCTACACCTTC.